This T cell receptor beta chain was identified during a study of cytomegalovirus exposure and HLA in healthy donors. With 60 Vbeta and 13 Jbeta primers, the PCR was carried out. The method was immunoSEQ multiplex PCR; TCRdb's version includes in-frame clones alone and lacks a portion of them. The sample holds approximately 200,000 clones, about 80% seen once. The CDR3 covers 16 residues. Germline V CDR1 and CDR2: MNHEY, SMNVEV (reference sequence). Losses at the gene ends were 5 bases for V and 4 bases for J; bases not matched to a gene: 8. Sequences were obtained from PBMCs. This TCR derives from a man in his forties in good health and CMV-seronegative. The gene calls are TRBV27 and TRBJ2-2; 9 positions match TRBD1. The CDR3 DNA reads as TGTGCCAGCAGTACAGACAGGGGGACCCTCACCGGGGAGCTGTTTTTT. This gives the protein CASSTDRGTLTGELFF.